These 11 T cell receptor beta chains came from one sample sequenced in a study of T cell changes during pregnancy in multiple sclerosis. The repertoire was sequenced with immunoSEQ multiplex PCR; TCRdb's copy has only in-frame clones and lacks some. The table has just over 30,000 clones, approximately 90% seen once; the top ten hold about 9.9%. This specimen consisted of CD8+ T cells from peripheral blood mononuclear cells, obtained in the first trimester of pregnancy. The receptors here all came from a female donor with multiple sclerosis, enrolled in a pregnancy study.

This rearrangement joins TRBV27 to TRBJ2-1; 10 nucleotides agree with TRBD2. CDR1 is MNHEY, CDR2 SMNVEV, per germline (reference sequence). This CDR3 spans 15 amino acids. J lost 4 bases, V lost 3 bases, and 3 bases had no gene match. CDR3: CASSFGLAAYNEQFF. CDR3 DNA: TGTGCCAGCAGTTTTGGACTAGCGGCATACAATGAGCAGTTCTTC.

J is TRBJ1-5 and V is TRBV28; the D gene is possibly TRBD1 (5 bases). The CDR3 covers 14 residues. CDR1 and CDR2 from the germline V gene are MDHEN and SYDVKM. Trimming cost V 1 base and J 7 bases, with 11 bases left between them. The CDR3 nucleotides read TGTGCCAGCAGTTTATTCGGGGGGGACCAGCCCCAGCATTTT. This sequence encodes CASSLFGGDQPQHF. Full variable domain (remainder filled in from reference TRBV28 and TRBJ1-5): DVKVTQSSRYLVKRTGEKVFLECVQDMDHENMFWYRQDPGLGLRLIYFSYDVKMKEKGDIPEGYSVSREKKERFSLILESASTNQTSMYLCASSLFGGDQPQHFGDGTRLSIL.

The gene calls are TRBV2 and TRBJ2-7; 8 bases align to TRBD1. The V gene end was trimmed by 6 bases and the J gene end by 2 bases; junction bases not matched to a gene: 3. The germline CDR1 and CDR2 sequences are SNHLY and FYNNEI. The CDR3 is 13 amino acids. The CDR3 nucleotides read TGTGCCAGCAGGGGGACAGGAACCTACGAGCAGTACTTC. This sequence encodes CASRGTGTYEQYF.

The chain has TRBV19 and TRBJ1-2; D gene ambiguous. The CDR3 is 12 amino acids. Germline V CDR1 and CDR2: LNHDA, SQIVND (reference sequence). The ends were cut back, 1 base at V and 10 bases at J, with 10 bases in the middle. The CDR3 DNA is TGTGCCAGTAGTATAGGCAACTCCCCCTACACCTTC. Translation gives CASSIGNSPYTF.

In this sample, this clone turned up once. The rearrangement links TRBV4-1 to TRBJ1-2; D call uncertain. The CDR3 consists of 13 residues. From germline, CDR1 is MGHRA and CDR2 YSYEKL. The V gene lost 1 base and the J gene lost 6 bases, with 9 bases spanning the gap. The CDR3 sequence is CASSQVIGDGYTF. For the CDR3, the DNA is TGCGCCAGCAGCCAAGTAATCGGAGATGGCTACACCTTC.

The V and J genes are TRBV11-2 and TRBJ2-1; perhaps TRBD2 as D (7 bases). Trimming took 4 bases from V and 5 from J, leaving 12 bases between them. Germline assignment: CDR1 SGHAT and CDR2 FQNNGV. The CDR3 covers 14 residues. The CDR3 loop reads CASSWGLADNEQFF. The DNA of the CDR3 is TGTGCCAGCAGCTGGGGGCTAGCGGACAATGAGCAGTTCTTC. Combining the CDR3 with reference TRBV11-2 and TRBJ2-1 gives the whole variable domain EAGVAQSPRYKIIEKRQSVAFWCNPISGHATLYWYQQILGQGPKLLIQFQNNGVVDDSQLPKDRFSAERLKGVDSTLKIQPAKLEDSAVYLCASSWGLADNEQFFGPGTRLTVL.

Comments on this clone: One junction end does not reproduce the germline sequence, and a read error may be involved. The chain couples TRBV6-5 to TRBJ2-1; 8 bases align to TRBD1. Germline V gives CDR1 MNHEY, CDR2 SVGAGI. The CDR3 sequence is 14 residues long. The CDR3 is CAGSDRGNYNEQFF. The CDR3 coding sequence is TGTGCCGGCAGTGACAGGGGAAACTACAATGAGCAGTTCTTC.

V and J are TRBV13 and TRBJ1-5, with TRBD1 as a possible D gene (5 bases). The CDR3 covers 15 residues. Per germline, CDR1 PRHDT and CDR2 FYEKMQ (reference sequence). V lost 0 bases and J lost 6, with 12 bases in between. The DNA of the CDR3 is TGTGCCAGCAGCTTAGGGTTAGGGGCTGCTCAGCCCCAGCATTTT. Amino acid sequence: CASSLGLGAAQPQHF.

The chain combines TRBV4-3 with TRBJ2-7, with D hard to call. Trimming shortened V by 0 bases and J by 0 bases, and 12 bases separated the two germline ends. This CDR3 has 16 residues. Germline loops: CDR1 LGHNA, CDR2 YSLEER. CDR3 sequence (DNA): TGCGCCAGCAGCCAAGATCGCGGCGGAGTCTCCTACGAGCAGTACTTC. Translating gives CASSQDRGGVSYEQYF.

The gene calls are TRBV18 and TRBJ1-1; 7 nucleotides match TRBD1. Trimming at V came to 2 bases and at J to 4 bases, leaving 4 bases not matched to a gene. This CDR3 comprises 14 residues. Per the germline V gene, CDR1 is KGHSH and CDR2 is LQKENI. CDR3 in DNA: TGTGCCAGCTCACCATATGGGACAGTCACTGAAGCTTTCTTT. This codes for CASSPYGTVTEAFF.

The chain employs TRBV6-5 and TRBJ2-2, with 9 bases identical to TRBD1. With 11 bases clipped from V and 4 bases from J, the junction kept 8 bases outside the gene matches. The CDR3 contains 14 residues. Germline V gives CDR1 MNHEY, CDR2 SVGAGI. The chain's CDR3 is CAARDRVLTGELFF. The CDR3 DNA reads TGTGCCGCCCGGGACAGGGTCCTCACCGGGGAGCTGTTTTTT.